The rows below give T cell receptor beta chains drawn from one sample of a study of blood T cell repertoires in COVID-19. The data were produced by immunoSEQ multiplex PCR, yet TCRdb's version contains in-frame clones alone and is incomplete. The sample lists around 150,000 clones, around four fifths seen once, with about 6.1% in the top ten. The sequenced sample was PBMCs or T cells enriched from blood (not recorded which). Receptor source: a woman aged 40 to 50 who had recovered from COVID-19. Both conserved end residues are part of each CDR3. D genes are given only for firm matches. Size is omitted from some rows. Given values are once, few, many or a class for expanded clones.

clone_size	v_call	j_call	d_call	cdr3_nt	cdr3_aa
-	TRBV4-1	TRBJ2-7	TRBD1	TGCGCCAGCAGCCAAGCGACAGGGGTAAAAAGGTACGAGCAGTACTTC	CASSQATGVKRYEQYF
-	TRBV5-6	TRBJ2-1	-	TGTGCCAGCAGCACCGGGACTCCCTACAATGAGCAGTTCTTC	CASSTGTPYNEQFF
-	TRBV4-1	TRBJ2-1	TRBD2	TGCGCCAGCAGCCTACTAGCGGGAGGGCGGAATGAGCAGTTCTTC	CASSLLAGGRNEQFF
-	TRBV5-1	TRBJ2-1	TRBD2	TGCGCCAGCAGCTTGGTATTAGCGGGGGGTACTAAGGATGAGCAGTTCTTC	CASSLVLAGGTKDEQFF
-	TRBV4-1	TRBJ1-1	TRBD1	TGCGCCAGCAGCCACCGGACAGGGGGCAACACTGAAGCTTTCTTT	CASSHRTGGNTEAFF
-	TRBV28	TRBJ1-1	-	TGTGCCAGCAGATCTGGGGGGGATGACACTGAAGCTTTCTTT	CASRSGGDDTEAFF
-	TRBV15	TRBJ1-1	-	TGTGCCACCAGCAGACCCGGCCGGGGGGGCACTGAAGCTTTCTTT	CATSRPGRGGTEAFF
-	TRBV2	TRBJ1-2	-	TGTGCCAGCAGTGAAACAGGGACTGGCTACACCTTC	CASSETGTGYTF
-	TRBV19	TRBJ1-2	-	TGTGCCAGTAGTATTGCGGAGGGTGCGTATGGCTACACCTTC	CASSIAEGAYGYTF
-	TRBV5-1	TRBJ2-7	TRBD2	TGCGCCAGCAGCCCGGGGGGAGGCAGAGCCTACGAGCAGTACTTC	CASSPGGGRAYEQYF
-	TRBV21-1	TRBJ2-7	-	TGTGCCAGCAGCCTCTACTACGAGCAGTACTTC	CASSLYYEQYF
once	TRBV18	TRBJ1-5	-	TGTGCCAGCTCACCACAGACAGACAATCAGCCCCAGCATTTT	CASSPQTDNQPQHF
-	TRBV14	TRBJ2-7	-	TGTGCCAGCAGCCAAGACAACTACGAGCAGTACTTC	CASSQDNYEQYF
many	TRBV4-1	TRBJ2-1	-	TGCGCCAGCAGCCAAGTCTCCGCGGCGTTTACAAATGAGCAGTTCTTC	CASSQVSAAFTNEQFF
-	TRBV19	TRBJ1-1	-	TGTGCCAGTAGCCATTACAGGGACGGGGACACTGAAGCTTTCTTT	CASSHYRDGDTEAFF
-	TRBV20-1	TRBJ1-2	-	TGCAGTGCCCCCTCCTATGGCTACACCTTC	CSAPSYGYTF
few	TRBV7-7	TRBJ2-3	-	TGTGCTAGCAGCCAAGCTGCAGGGGCTCCGCAGTATTTT	CASSQAAGAPQYF